One sample yielded the 8 T cell receptor beta chains listed below, sequenced in a study of T-cell reconstitution after alpha-beta-depleted transplantation in children. Molecular barcoding with unique molecular identifiers was used for the TCRbeta library. Each CDR3 protein gets one entry after TCRdb re-called the PCR reads with MiXCR. The sample comprises fewer than 550,000 distinct CDR3 sequences, 11% of which are singletons, and approximately 15% rests with the top ten. The material sequenced was PBMCs, mostly from graft donor cells, taken 180 days after TCRalphabeta/CD19-depleted stem cell transplant. Every receptor here comes from a female patient aged 2-15 years who had a stem cell transplant for aplastic anemia, so the T cells may come from the graft donor.

The gene calls are TRBV5-1 and TRBJ2-2; a weak D match, TRBD2 (5 bases). The V gene lost 4 bases and the J gene lost 13 bases, with 17 bases spanning the gap. This CDR3 contains 13 residues. Per germline, CDR1 SGHRS and CDR2 YFSETQ. Here the CDR3 reads CASSPLGSVSLFF. CDR3 coding DNA: TGCGCCAGCAGCCCACTAGGGTCGGTGTCGCTGTTTTTT.

The rearrangement uses TRBV9 and TRBJ2-3; D is undetermined. Looked up from germline, CDR1 is SGDLS and CDR2 is YYNGEE. V was pared by 0 bases and J by 5 bases, with 4 bases between. The CDR3 extends over 12 amino acids. The CDR3 sequence is CASSVVKDTQYF. CDR3 nucleotides: TGTGCCAGCAGCGTAGTTAAAGATACGCAGTATTTT.

This clonotype has more than one count but fewer than ten. The chain joins TRBV9 to TRBJ1-4; 7 nucleotides agree with TRBD1. Germline values: CDR1 SGDLS, CDR2 YYNGEE. Trimming at V came to 0 bases and at J to 0 bases, leaving 5 bases not matched to a gene. The CDR3 is 17 residues long. The CDR3 DNA follows: TGTGCCAGCAGCGTAGAAACAGGGGCGGCAACTAATGAAAAACTGTTTTTT. It codes for CASSVETGAATNEKLFF.

This clonotype was detected once. V is TRBV7-6 and J is TRBJ2-7; perhaps D is TRBD1 or TRBD2 (5 bases each). Germline CDR1 and CDR2: SGHVS and FNYEAQ. The CDR3 is 14 amino acids. The CDR3 protein is CASSVRDPRWEHYV. The CDR3 DNA is TGTGCCAGCAGCGTTCGGGACCCGCGGTGGGAGCATTACGTC.

The chain joins TRBV20-1 to TRBJ2-2; 7 bases fit TRBD1. Germline lookup yields CDR1 DFQATT and CDR2 SNEGSKA (reference sequence). J lost 6 bases, V lost 0 bases, and 7 bases had no gene match. This CDR3 contains 15 residues. The CDR3 spells CSARDRGRGSGELFF. The CDR3 DNA reads as TGCAGTGCTAGAGATCGGGGCAGGGGGTCCGGGGAGCTGTTTTTT.

This clonotype was detected a few times. This chain links TRBV3-1 with TRBJ2-1; D ambiguous. The CDR3 loop spans 17 amino acids. V lost 0 bases to trimming and J lost 7 bases, with 19 bases between them. In germline, CDR1 is LGHDT, CDR2 YNNKEL (reference sequence). CDR3 region: CASSQDLWAQELNEQFF. CDR3 DNA: TGTGCCAGCAGCCAAGATCTGTGGGCCCAGGAGCTAAATGAGCAGTTCTTC.

The CDR3 DNA is TGTGCCAGCAGTCCGAGGGACAGACTTCCAAATCAGCCCCAGCATTTT. As protein: CASSPRDRLPNQPQHF. V and J are TRBV12-3 or TRBV12-4 and TRBJ1-5; TRBD1 matches 7 bases. This CDR3 contains 16 residues. The ends lost 5 bases at V and 4 bases at J; junction bases unmatched: 11.

This clonotype was seen a few times. CDR3 sequence: CATSDLLGSFYNEQFF. As DNA, the CDR3 is TGTGCCACCAGTGATTTGCTCGGGAGCTTCTACAATGAGCAGTTCTTC. The chain couples TRBV24-1 to TRBJ2-1; D possibly corresponds to TRBD2 (6 bases). Germline V gives CDR1 KGHDR, CDR2 SFDVKD. The ends were cut back, 0 bases at V and 3 bases at J, with 11 bases in the middle. The CDR3 covers 16 residues.